Listed below are T cell receptor beta chains from one sample, sequenced in a study of beta chain features in type 1 diabetes. Some clones are missing from TCRdb's copy, which holds only in-frame ones; the method was immunoSEQ multiplex PCR. The sample lists about 340,000 clones, around 9.7% seen once, with over 0.95% in the top ten. Sequencing was carried out using central memory CD4+ T cells from blood. Receptor source: a young man with type 1 diabetes. The CDR3 runs from the conserved cysteine through the conserved F or W. A D gene is named only where the DNA matches it firmly. Part of the rows lack a size; the others show once, few, many or a class for expanded clones.

v_call: TRBV6-1; j_call: TRBJ2-7; d_call: NA; clone_size: many; cdr3_nt: TGTGCCAGCGTTAAATACGAGCAGTACTTC; cdr3_aa: CASVKYEQYF
v_call: TRBV6-7; j_call: TRBJ1-4; d_call: NA; clone_size: few; cdr3_nt: TGTGCCAGCAGTTACTGTAAGGGCGAAAAACTGTTTTTT; cdr3_aa: CASSYCKGEKLFF
v_call: TRBV12-2; j_call: TRBJ2-1; d_call: NA; clone_size: few; cdr3_nt: TGTGCAAGTCGCTTGACAGGGGGAGATGAGCAGTTCTTC; cdr3_aa: CASRLTGGDEQFF
v_call: TRBV7-2; j_call: TRBJ2-1; d_call: NA; clone_size: few; cdr3_nt: TGTGCCAGCAGCCCTCACGCCGGGGGCGCAGGGGAGCAGTTCTTC; cdr3_aa: CASSPHAGGAGEQFF
v_call: TRBV30; j_call: TRBJ1-2; d_call: NA; clone_size: many; cdr3_nt: TGTGCCTGGAGAGCACAGGGAGCCGGCGGCTACACCTTC; cdr3_aa: CAWRAQGAGGYTF
v_call: TRBV21-1; j_call: TRBJ2-1; d_call: NA; clone_size: few; cdr3_nt: TGTGCCAGCACCACACGACATGGGGTTGAGCAGTTCTTC; cdr3_aa: CASTTRHGVEQFF
v_call: TRBV7-9; j_call: TRBJ2-5; d_call: NA; clone_size: NA; cdr3_nt: TGTGCCAGCAGCTTAAGACGGAACCAAGAGACCCAGTACTTC; cdr3_aa: CASSLRRNQETQYF
v_call: TRBV19; j_call: TRBJ1-2; d_call: TRBD1; clone_size: NA; cdr3_nt: TGTGCCAGTAGGACCCAGGGGACAGACTATGGCTACACCTTC; cdr3_aa: CASRTQGTDYGYTF
v_call: TRBV29-1; j_call: TRBJ2-3; d_call: NA; clone_size: NA; cdr3_nt: TGCAGCGTTGATCTCGCGACAGATACGCAGTATTTT; cdr3_aa: CSVDLATDTQYF
v_call: TRBV9; j_call: TRBJ2-5; d_call: NA; clone_size: many; cdr3_nt: TGTGCCAGCAGCGTATCGACTTTTCGCGAGACCCAGTACTTC; cdr3_aa: CASSVSTFRETQYF
v_call: TRBV4-2; j_call: TRBJ2-6; d_call: NA; clone_size: few; cdr3_nt: TGTGCCAGCAGCCAAGTAGGGTCTGATGGGGCCAACGTCCTGACTTTC; cdr3_aa: CASSQVGSDGANVLTF
v_call: TRBV27; j_call: TRBJ1-2; d_call: TRBD1; clone_size: few; cdr3_nt: TGTGCCAGCAGGTCACAGGGGGAGCATGGCTACACCTTC; cdr3_aa: CASRSQGEHGYTF
v_call: TRBV7-2; j_call: TRBJ1-5; d_call: NA; clone_size: NA; cdr3_nt: TGTGCCAGCAGCATAAGACAGAGTAATCAGCCCCAGCATTTT; cdr3_aa: CASSIRQSNQPQHF